This TCR beta chain derives from a study of Graves' ophthalmopathy and Graves' hyperthyroidism. Study findings and constraints: The model achieved over 60% sensitivity and approximately 74% specificity for ophthalmopathy progression.

Amplifying from RNA transcripts, the study obtained TCR beta CDR3 regions. After a first-round RT-PCR with HTBI primers, a second-round multiplex PCR was run. Each CDR3 protein gets one entry after TCRdb re-called the multiplex PCR reads with MiXCR. This sample carries some 48,000 distinct CDR3 sequences, under 55% of them seen once, and the ten largest clones take approximately 20%. This clonotype is judged medium-sized. No antigen is known for it. This CDR3 region has 13 residues. V lost 3 bases and J 3 bases, leaving 8 bases between the germline ends. CDR1 and CDR2 (germline): WSHSY, SAAADI. The sequencing input was peripheral blood. The chain recombines TRBV10-2 with TRBJ1-2; a weak D match, TRBD1 (5 bases). This receptor was taken from an adult man with Graves' ophthalmopathy. Here the CDR3 reads CASSDSGHYGYTF. The CDR3 DNA sequence: TGCGCCAGCAGTGATTCGGGGCACTATGGCTACACCTTC.